This paragraph covers one T cell receptor beta chain sequence. The data originate from a study of blood T cell repertoires in COVID-19. The overall study: Sample material is recorded as cDNA or gDNA derived from T cells, B-cell-depleted T cells, or PBMCs.

In Seattle, patients joined the study during active infection and were tracked longitudinally. Sequenced by immunoSEQ multiplex PCR; TCRdb stores in-frame clones only, minus some. The sample comprises about 260,000 clones, about 90% of which are singletons, and 10% rests with the top ten. Germline values: CDR1 KGHSH, CDR2 LQKENI. V trimming: 3 bases; J trimming: 5 bases; junction bases outside the gene matches: 8. The CDR3 runs 16 residues. The sequence came from a woman in her sixties or seventies with COVID-19, enrolled during active disease. Specimen: peripheral blood. This rearrangement joins TRBV18 to TRBJ2-5; TRBD1 aligns across 11 bases. This chain's CDR3 is CASSPYRDRGFETQYF. The CDR3 nucleotides read TGTGCCAGCTCACCTTACCGGGACAGGGGGTTTGAGACCCAGTACTTC.